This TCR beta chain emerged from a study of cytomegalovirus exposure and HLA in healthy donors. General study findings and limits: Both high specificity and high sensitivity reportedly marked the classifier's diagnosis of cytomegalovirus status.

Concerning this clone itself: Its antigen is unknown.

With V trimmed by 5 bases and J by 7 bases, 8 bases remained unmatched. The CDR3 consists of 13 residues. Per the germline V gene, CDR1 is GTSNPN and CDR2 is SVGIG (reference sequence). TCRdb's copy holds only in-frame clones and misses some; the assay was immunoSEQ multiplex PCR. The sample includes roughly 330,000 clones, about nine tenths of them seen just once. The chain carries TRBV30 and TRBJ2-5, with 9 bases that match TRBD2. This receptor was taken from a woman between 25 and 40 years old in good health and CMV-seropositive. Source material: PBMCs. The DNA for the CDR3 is TGTGCCTGGGATAGCGGGGGCGGCGGGACCCAGTACTTC. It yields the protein CAWDSGGGGTQYF.